The rows below give T cell receptor beta chains drawn from one sample of a study of cytomegalovirus exposure and HLA in healthy donors. The repertoire was sequenced with immunoSEQ multiplex PCR; TCRdb's copy has only in-frame clones and lacks some. The sample holds 150,000 to 200,000 clones, 86% seen once. Sample: PBMCs. These receptors all come from a young woman in good health and CMV-seronegative. Both conserved end residues are part of each CDR3. The D gene is left open where the match is weak. Rows give clone size only sometimes, using once, few, many, or a class for an expanded clone.

TRBV9	-	TRBD2	TRBJ2-1	CASSVGSGSLYEQFF	TGTGCCAGCAGCGTAGGTAGCGGGAGTCTCTATGAGCAGTTCTTC
TRBV29-1	-	TRBD2	TRBJ2-2	CSVEAGGTNTGELFF	TGCAGCGTTGAAGCGGGAGGGACGAACACCGGGGAGCTGTTTTTT
TRBV28	-	TRBD2	TRBJ2-1	CASSQTSGRHNEQFF	TGTGCCAGCAGCCAGACTAGCGGGAGACACAATGAGCAGTTCTTC
TRBV28	-	-	TRBJ2-5	CASSHQLWRGQGETQYF	TGTGCCAGCAGTCACCAATTGTGGAGGGGGCAAGGAGAGACCCAGTACTTC
TRBV28	-	-	TRBJ1-3	CATVTGTSSGNTIYF	TGTGCCACCGTTACAGGGACCTCCTCTGGAAACACCATATATTTT
TRBV6-5	-	TRBD2	TRBJ2-2	CASTNTSGGVGELFF	TGTGCCAGCACCAATACTAGCGGGGGGGTCGGGGAGCTGTTTTTT
TRBV25-1	-	-	TRBJ2-7	CASSEYIRAGQYF	TGTGCCAGCAGTGAGTACATCCGGGCCGGGCAGTACTTC
TRBV7-9	-	-	TRBJ1-2	CASSLLATGHSYTF	TGTGCCAGCAGCTTGTTGGCTACCGGGCATAGCTACACCTTC
TRBV4-1	-	TRBD2	TRBJ2-7	CASSQGSAGGSYEQYF	TGCGCCAGCAGCCAAGGCTCTGCGGGGGGCTCCTACGAGCAGTACTTC
TRBV6-6	-	TRBD1	TRBJ1-1	CASSRQGQGNTEAFF	TGTGCCAGCAGTCGACAGGGGCAGGGGAACACTGAAGCTTTCTTT
TRBV7-2	once	TRBD1	TRBJ1-5	CASSSGQGVNQPQHF	TGTGCCAGCAGCTCGGGACAGGGGGTAAATCAGCCCCAGCATTTT
TRBV28	-	TRBD2	TRBJ2-1	CASSLGGRSSYNEQFF	TGTGCCAGCAGTTTGGGCGGGAGGAGCTCCTACAATGAGCAGTTCTTC